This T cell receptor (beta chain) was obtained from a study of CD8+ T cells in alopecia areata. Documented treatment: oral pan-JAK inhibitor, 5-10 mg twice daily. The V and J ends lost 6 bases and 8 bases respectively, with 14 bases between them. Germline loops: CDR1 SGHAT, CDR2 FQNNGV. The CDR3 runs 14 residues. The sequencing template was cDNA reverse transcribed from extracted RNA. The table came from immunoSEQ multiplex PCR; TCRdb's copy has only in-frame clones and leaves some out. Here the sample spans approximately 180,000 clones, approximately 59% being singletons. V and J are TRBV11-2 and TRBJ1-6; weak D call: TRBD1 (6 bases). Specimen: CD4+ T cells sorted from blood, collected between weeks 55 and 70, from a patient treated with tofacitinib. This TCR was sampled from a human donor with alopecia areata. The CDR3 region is CASSQQAGDSPLHF. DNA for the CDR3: TGTGCCAGCAGTCAACAGGCAGGGGATTCACCCCTCCACTTT. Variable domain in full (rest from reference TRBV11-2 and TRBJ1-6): EAGVAQSPRYKIIEKRQSVAFWCNPISGHATLYWYQQILGQGPKLLIQFQNNGVVDDSQLPKDRFSAERLKGVDSTLKIQPAKLEDSAVYLCASSQQAGDSPLHFGNGTRLTVT.